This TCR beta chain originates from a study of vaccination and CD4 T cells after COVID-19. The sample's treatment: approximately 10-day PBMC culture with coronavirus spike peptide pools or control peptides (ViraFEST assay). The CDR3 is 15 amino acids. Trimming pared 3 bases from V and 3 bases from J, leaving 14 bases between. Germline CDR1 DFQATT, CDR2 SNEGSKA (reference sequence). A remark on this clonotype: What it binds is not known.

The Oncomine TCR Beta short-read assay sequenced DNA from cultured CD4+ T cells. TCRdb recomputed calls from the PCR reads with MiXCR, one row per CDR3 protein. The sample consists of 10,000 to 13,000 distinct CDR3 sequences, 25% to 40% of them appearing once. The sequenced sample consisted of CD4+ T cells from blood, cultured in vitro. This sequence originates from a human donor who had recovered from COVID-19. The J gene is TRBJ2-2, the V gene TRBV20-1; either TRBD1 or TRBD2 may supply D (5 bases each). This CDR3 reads CSASRSGQDTGELFF. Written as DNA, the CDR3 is TGCAGTGCTAGCCGGTCGGGGCAGGACACCGGGGAGCTGTTTTTT.